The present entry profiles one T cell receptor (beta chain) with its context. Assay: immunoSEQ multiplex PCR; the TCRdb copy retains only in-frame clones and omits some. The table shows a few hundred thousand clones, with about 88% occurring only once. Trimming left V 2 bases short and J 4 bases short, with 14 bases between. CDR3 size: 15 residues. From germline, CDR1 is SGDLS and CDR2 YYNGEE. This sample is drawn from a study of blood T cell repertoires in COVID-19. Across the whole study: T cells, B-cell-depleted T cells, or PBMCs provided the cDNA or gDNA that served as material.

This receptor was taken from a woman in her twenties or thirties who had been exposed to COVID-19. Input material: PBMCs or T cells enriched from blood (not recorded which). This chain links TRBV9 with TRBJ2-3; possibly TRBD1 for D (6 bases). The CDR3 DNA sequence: TGTGCCAGCAGCGTTCCGACAGGTACCGCAGATACGCAGTATTTT. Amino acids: CASSVPTGTADTQYF.